Shown below are 24 T cell receptor beta chains from a single sample sequenced in a study of T cell responses to AZD1222 COVID-19 vaccine. The method was immunoSEQ multiplex PCR; TCRdb's version includes in-frame clones alone and lacks a portion of them. Here the sample spans under 140,000 clones, roughly 92% being singletons. The source material was peripheral blood, sampled 28 days after the second AZD1222 dose. The receptor set was obtained from an adult who received the AZD1222 COVID-19 vaccine.

The chain has TRBV7-3 and TRBJ1-1; D is undetermined. This CDR3 comprises 13 residues. V shed 0 bases and J shed 2 bases, with 4 bases lying between them. The V gene's germline CDR1 is SGHTA and CDR2 FQGTGA. The CDR3 sequence is CASSLTRNTEAFF. CDR3 coding DNA: TGTGCCAGCAGCTTAACCCGAAACACTGAAGCTTTCTTT.

V is TRBV10-3 and J is TRBJ1-2; TRBD1 aligns across 7 bases. The CDR3 loop spans 14 amino acids. Germline-derived CDR1 and CDR2 are ENHRY and SYGVKD. The ends lost 9 bases at V and 2 bases at J; junction bases unmatched: 9. CDR3 region: CAMFDRDSNYGYTF. The CDR3 DNA reads TGTGCCATGTTCGACAGGGATTCGAACTATGGCTACACCTTC.

This sequence joins TRBV11-2 and TRBJ2-7; TRBD1 matches at 9 bases. Germline V gene lookup returns CDR1 SGHAT and CDR2 FQNNGV. The CDR3 has 15 amino acids. V shed 0 bases, J shed 6 bases, and the junction held 6 bases outside the gene matches. This CDR3 is CASSLERTGVAEQYF. CDR3 sequence (DNA): TGTGCCAGCAGCTTAGAGCGGACAGGGGTTGCCGAGCAGTACTTC.

The V and J genes are TRBV2 and TRBJ2-3; D call uncertain. With 8 bases removed from V and 6 bases from J, the gap between germline ends came to 15 bases. Germline-derived CDR1 and CDR2 are SNHLY and FYNNEI. The CDR3 has 13 amino acids. CDR3 amino acids: CASRVGPGDTQYF. The CDR3 DNA reads TGTGCCAGCCGGGTAGGGCCCGGGGATACGCAGTATTTT.

The J gene is TRBJ2-6, the V gene TRBV6-2 or TRBV6-3; D is unresolved. V dropped 6 bases and J dropped 2 bases, with 11 bases sitting between them. Germline values: CDR1 MNHEY, CDR2 SVGEGT. This CDR3 contains 15 residues. The CDR3, as DNA: TGTGCCAGCAGCGCCACAGAAACTGGGGCCAACGTCCTGACTTTC. Amino acid sequence: CASSATETGANVLTF.

This chain uses TRBV4-2 with TRBJ2-5; D unresolved. This CDR3 region has 16 residues. Per germline, CDR1 LGHNA and CDR2 YNFKEQ. V shed 1 base and J shed 0 bases, with 12 bases lying between them. The CDR3 region is CASSQAKQVYQETQYF. The CDR3 bases are TGTGCCAGCAGCCAAGCGAAGCAAGTGTACCAAGAGACCCAGTACTTC.

This chain joins TRBV27 and TRBJ1-4; 7 positions agree with TRBD1. This CDR3 has 14 amino acids. CDR1 MNHEY and CDR2 SMNVEV come from the germline V gene (reference sequence). V lost 3 bases to trimming and J lost 7 bases; unmatched junction nucleotides: 5. The CDR3 DNA sequence: TGTGCCAGCAGTTTTTCAGGGGGGGGTGAAAAACTGTTTTTT. Residues: CASSFSGGGEKLFF.

The rearrangement uses TRBV7-2 and TRBJ2-3, with a tentative D call TRBD1 (6 bases). V was cut by 5 bases and J by 7 bases, with 10 bases left in between. CDR3 size: 12 residues. The germline gives CDR1 SGHTA, CDR2 FQGNSA. The CDR3: CASSIQGNTQYF. CDR3 sequence (DNA): TGTGCCAGCAGCATACAGGGAAATACGCAGTATTTT. Looking up the rest from reference TRBV7-2 and TRBJ2-3 gives the full variable domain: GAGVSQSPSNKVTEKGKDVELRCDPISGHTALYWYRQSLGQGLEFLIYFQGNSAPDKSGLPSDRFSAERTGGSVSTLTIQRTQQEDSAVYLCASSIQGNTQYFGPGTRLTVL.

The chain joins TRBV3-1 (or the pseudogene TRBV3-2) to TRBJ1-5, with D perhaps matching TRBD1 (5 bases). The CDR3 consists of 19 residues. Trimming removed 5 bases from V and 1 base from J, with 24 bases in between. CDR1 and CDR2 from the germline V gene are LGHDT and YNNKEL (reference sequence). For the CDR3, the DNA is TGTGCCAGCAGCGCAAATGCCGGGACCGCCCTGGGGAGCAATCAGCCCCAGCATTTT. It translates to CASSANAGTALGSNQPQHF.

In nucleotides, the CDR3 is TGTGCCAGCAGTGACAGGGCTGACACCGGGGAGCTGTTTTTT. Translated: CASSDRADTGELFF. The chain joins TRBV6-4 to TRBJ2-2, with D uncertain. CDR3 length equals 14 residues. CDR1 and CDR2 (germline): MRHNA, SNTAGT. Trimming pared 2 bases from V and 3 bases from J, leaving 7 bases between.

This clone was counted once. The CDR3 bases are TGTGCCAGTAGTCGGGCGGGGGCTAGTGGCTACACCTTC. Protein product: CASSRAGASGYTF. V usage is TRBV19 and J usage is TRBJ1-2; perhaps TRBD1 as D (6 bases). The CDR3 consists of 13 residues. Trimming cost V 5 bases and J 7 bases, with 14 bases left between them. The germline gives CDR1 LNHDA, CDR2 SQIVND (reference sequence).

This clone was observed once. J is TRBJ2-3 and V is TRBV7-2, with D unresolved. Germline V gene lookup returns CDR1 SGHTA and CDR2 FQGNSA. V lost 4 bases and J lost 2, with 7 bases in between. The length of the CDR3 is 13 residues. CDR3 sequence: CASSSAHTDTQYF. In DNA, the CDR3 is TGTGCCAGCAGCTCAGCACACACAGATACGCAGTATTTT.

This sequence joins TRBV28 and TRBJ1-1; D is perhaps TRBD1 (5 bases). The CDR3 runs to 14 residues. In germline, CDR1 is MDHEN, CDR2 SYDVKM. Trimming shortened V by 4 bases and J by 0 bases, and 9 bases separated the two germline ends. CDR3 sequence reads: CASSSDTVNTEAFF. The CDR3 DNA reads TGTGCCAGCAGTTCGGACACTGTGAACACTGAAGCTTTCTTT.

The chain carries TRBV5-6 and TRBJ2-1; 9 bases are shared with TRBD2. The CDR3 contains 16 residues. Looked up from germline, CDR1 is SGHDT and CDR2 is YYEEEE. J was trimmed by 0 bases and V by 2 bases; bases with no gene match: 3. The CDR3 sequence is CASSLSGGSSYNEQFF. The CDR3 coding sequence is TGTGCCAGCAGCTTAAGCGGGGGGAGCTCCTACAATGAGCAGTTCTTC.

The chain is built from TRBV15 and TRBJ1-6; D is possibly TRBD1 (5 bases). CDR1 and CDR2 from the germline V gene are LNHNV and YYDKDF (reference sequence). V lost 4 bases and J lost 4, with 8 bases in between. The CDR3 has 14 amino acids. In DNA, the CDR3 is TGTGCCACCAGCATCGACAGATATAATTCACCCCTCCACTTT. This gives the protein CATSIDRYNSPLHF.

The V call is TRBV3-1 (or the pseudogene TRBV3-2), the J call TRBJ1-1, with TRBD1 identical over 7 bases. This CDR3 spans 14 amino acids. Germline V gives CDR1 LGHDT, CDR2 YNNKEL (reference sequence). J gave up 1 base and V 3 bases, and 2 bases lay outside the gene matches. The CDR3 DNA reads as TGTGCCAGCAGCCACCACAGGGGGAACACTGAAGCTTTCTTT. Its translation is CASSHHRGNTEAFF.

The J gene is TRBJ1-4, the V gene TRBV28; TRBD1 matches at 8 bases. The CDR3 loop spans 15 amino acids. The V and J ends lost 6 bases and 2 bases, in that order; junction bases with no gene match: 5. The germline V gene has CDR1 MDHEN and CDR2 SYDVKM. The DNA of the CDR3 is TGTGCCAGCAGCACCCGGACAGGGACTAATGAAAAACTGTTTTTT. It yields the protein CASSTRTGTNEKLFF.

CDR3 residues: CASSLTATTDTQYF. CDR3 nucleotides: TGTGCCAGCAGCTTAACAGCGACCACAGATACGCAGTATTTT. This chain connects TRBV7-9 to TRBJ2-3; no firm D call. This CDR3 comprises 14 residues. Germline V lookup: CDR1 SEHNR, CDR2 FQNEAQ (reference sequence). Trimming stripped 2 bases from V and 2 bases from J, with 8 bases between.

V usage is TRBV11-2 and J usage is TRBJ1-2; 10 positions agree with TRBD1. V lost 5 bases and J lost 1; bases outside the gene matches: 7. There are 16 residues in the CDR3. The germline V gene has CDR1 SGHAT and CDR2 FQNNGV. The CDR3 spells CASSPGQGGDNYGYTF. The DNA for the CDR3 is TGTGCCAGCAGCCCAGGACAGGGGGGGGATAACTATGGCTACACCTTC.

The chain couples TRBV7-2 to TRBJ1-3; tentative D call: TRBD1 (6 bases). CDR1 SGHTA and CDR2 FQGNSA come from the germline V gene. CDR3 length: 15 amino acids. V was clipped by 2 bases and J by 4 bases, with 12 bases between them. The CDR3 DNA reads as TGTGCCAGCAGCTTACGAGGACAGAGCGGAAACACCATATATTTT. Translation gives CASSLRGQSGNTIYF. The variable domain in full, completed from reference TRBV7-2 and TRBJ1-3, reads GAGVSQSPSNKVTEKGKDVELRCDPISGHTALYWYRQSLGQGLEFLIYFQGNSAPDKSGLPSDRFSAERTGGSVSTLTIQRTQQEDSAVYLCASSLRGQSGNTIYFGEGSWLTVV.

This chain connects TRBV7-2 to TRBJ2-2; D might be TRBD1 (6 bases). The CDR3 spans 16 residues. The germline V and J ends were trimmed by 4 bases and 3 bases, with 15 bases remaining between them. Germline V gene lookup returns CDR1 SGHTA and CDR2 FQGNSA. The CDR3 DNA reads as TGTGCCAGCAGCTCAAGCTGGGGGCTAGACACCGGGGAGCTGTTTTTT. Amino acid sequence: CASSSSWGLDTGELFF.

The rearrangement uses TRBV3-1 (or the pseudogene TRBV3-2) and TRBJ1-6, with no clear D. The V and J ends lost 8 bases and 8 bases respectively, with 13 bases between them. There are 13 residues in the CDR3. Germline V lookup: CDR1 LGHDT, CDR2 YNNKEL (reference sequence). The CDR3 reads CASRSGEDSPLHF. The DNA of the CDR3 is TGTGCCAGCCGGTCTGGGGAGGATTCACCCCTCCACTTT.

The chain combines TRBV20-1 with TRBJ2-7, with TRBD1 as a possible D gene (5 bases). The germline V gene has CDR1 DFQATT and CDR2 SNEGSKA (reference sequence). The CDR3 runs to 10 residues. Written as DNA, the CDR3 is TGCAGCCCCTCAGGGTCCGAGCAGTACTTC. Amino acids: CSPSGSEQYF.

The rearrangement links TRBV19 to TRBJ2-1; the D gene could be TRBD1 or TRBD2 (7 bases each). CDR3 length: 14 residues. The germline gives CDR1 LNHDA, CDR2 SQIVND (reference sequence). Trimming took 7 bases from V and 5 from J, leaving 15 bases between them. CDR3: CASTQGGYDNEQFF. CDR3 nucleotides: TGTGCCAGTACCCAGGGGGGGTATGACAATGAGCAGTTCTTC.